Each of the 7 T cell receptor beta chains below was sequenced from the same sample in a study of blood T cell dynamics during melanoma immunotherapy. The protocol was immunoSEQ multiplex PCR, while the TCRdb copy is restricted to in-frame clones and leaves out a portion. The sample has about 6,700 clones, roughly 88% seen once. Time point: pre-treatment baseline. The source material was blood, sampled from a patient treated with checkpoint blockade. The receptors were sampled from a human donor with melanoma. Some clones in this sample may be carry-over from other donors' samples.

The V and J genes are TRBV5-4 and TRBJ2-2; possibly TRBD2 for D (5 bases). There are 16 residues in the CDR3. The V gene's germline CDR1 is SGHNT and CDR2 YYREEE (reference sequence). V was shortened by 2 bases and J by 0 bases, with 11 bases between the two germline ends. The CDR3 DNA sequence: TGTGCCAGCAGCTTAAGCGGTACCGCGAACACCGGGGAGCTGTTTTTT. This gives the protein CASSLSGTANTGELFF.

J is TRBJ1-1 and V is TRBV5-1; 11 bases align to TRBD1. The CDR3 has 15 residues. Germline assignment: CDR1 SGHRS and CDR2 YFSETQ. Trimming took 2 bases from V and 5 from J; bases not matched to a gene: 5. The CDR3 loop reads CASSLTGTGGTEAFF. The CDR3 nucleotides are TGCGCCAGCAGCTTAACCGGGACAGGGGGAACTGAAGCTTTCTTT. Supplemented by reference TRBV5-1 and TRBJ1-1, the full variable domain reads KAGVTQTPRYLIKTRGQQVTLSCSPISGHRSVSWYQQTPGQGLQFLFEYFSETQRNKGNFPGRFSGRQFSNSRSEMNVSTLELGDSALYLCASSLTGTGGTEAFFGQGTRLTVV.

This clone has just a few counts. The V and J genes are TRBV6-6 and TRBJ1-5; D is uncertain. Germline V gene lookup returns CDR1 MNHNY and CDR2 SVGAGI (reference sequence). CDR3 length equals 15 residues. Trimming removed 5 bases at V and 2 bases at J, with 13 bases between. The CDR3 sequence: CASSLGNPGNQPQHF. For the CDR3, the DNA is TGTGCCAGCAGTCTCGGTAACCCCGGCAATCAGCCCCAGCATTTT.

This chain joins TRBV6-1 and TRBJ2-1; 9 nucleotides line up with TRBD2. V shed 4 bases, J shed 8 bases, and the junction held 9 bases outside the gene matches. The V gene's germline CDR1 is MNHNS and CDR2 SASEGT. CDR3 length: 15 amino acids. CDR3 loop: CASSGVSGRVHEQFF. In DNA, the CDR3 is TGTGCCAGCAGTGGTGTTAGCGGGAGAGTGCATGAGCAGTTCTTC.

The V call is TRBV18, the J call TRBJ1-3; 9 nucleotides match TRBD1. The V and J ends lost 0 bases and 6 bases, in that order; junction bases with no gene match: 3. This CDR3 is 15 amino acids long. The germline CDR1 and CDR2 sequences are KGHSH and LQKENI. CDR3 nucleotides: TGTGCCAGCTCACCACCGGGACAGGGAGTAAACACCATATATTTT. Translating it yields CASSPPGQGVNTIYF.

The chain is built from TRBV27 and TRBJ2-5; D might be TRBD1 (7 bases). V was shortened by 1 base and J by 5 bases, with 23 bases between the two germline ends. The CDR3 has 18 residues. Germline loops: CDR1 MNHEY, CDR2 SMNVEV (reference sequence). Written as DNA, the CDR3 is TGTGCCAGCAGTTTATTAGGTTGGGGGGCAGGGGGTAAGGAGACCCAGTACTTC. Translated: CASSLLGWGAGGKETQYF.

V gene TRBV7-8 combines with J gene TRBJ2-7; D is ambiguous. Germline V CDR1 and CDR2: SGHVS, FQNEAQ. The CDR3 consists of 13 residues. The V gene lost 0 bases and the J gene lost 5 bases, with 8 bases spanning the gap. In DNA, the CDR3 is TGTGCCAGCAGCTTAGCGGGGATGGACGAGCAGTACTTC. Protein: CASSLAGMDEQYF.